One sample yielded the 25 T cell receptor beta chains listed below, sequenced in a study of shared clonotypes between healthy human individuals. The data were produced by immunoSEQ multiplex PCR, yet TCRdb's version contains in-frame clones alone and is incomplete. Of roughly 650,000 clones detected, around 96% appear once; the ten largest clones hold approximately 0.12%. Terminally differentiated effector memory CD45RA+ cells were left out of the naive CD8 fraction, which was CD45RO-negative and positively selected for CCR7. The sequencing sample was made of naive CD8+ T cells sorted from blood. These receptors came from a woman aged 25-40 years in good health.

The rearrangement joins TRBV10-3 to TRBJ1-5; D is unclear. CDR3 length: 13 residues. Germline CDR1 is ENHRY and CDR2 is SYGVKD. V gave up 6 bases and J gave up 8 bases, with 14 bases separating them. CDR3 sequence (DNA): TGTGCCATCAGGACGGGCCCGAGGGAGCCCCAGCATTTT. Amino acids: CAIRTGPREPQHF.

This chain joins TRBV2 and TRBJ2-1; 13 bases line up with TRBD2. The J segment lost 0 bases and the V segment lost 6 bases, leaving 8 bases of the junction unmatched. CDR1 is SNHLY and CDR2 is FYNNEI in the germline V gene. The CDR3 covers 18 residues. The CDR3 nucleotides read TGTGCCAGCAGGGTGACTAGCGGGAGGTCAAGCTCCTACAATGAGCAGTTCTTC. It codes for CASRVTSGRSSSYNEQFF.

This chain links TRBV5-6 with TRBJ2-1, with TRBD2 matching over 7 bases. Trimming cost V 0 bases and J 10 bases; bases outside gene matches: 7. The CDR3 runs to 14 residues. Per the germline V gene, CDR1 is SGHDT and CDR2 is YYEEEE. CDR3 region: CASSLAGGHTEQFF. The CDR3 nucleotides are TGTGCCAGCAGCTTGGCGGGGGGTCATACCGAGCAGTTCTTC.

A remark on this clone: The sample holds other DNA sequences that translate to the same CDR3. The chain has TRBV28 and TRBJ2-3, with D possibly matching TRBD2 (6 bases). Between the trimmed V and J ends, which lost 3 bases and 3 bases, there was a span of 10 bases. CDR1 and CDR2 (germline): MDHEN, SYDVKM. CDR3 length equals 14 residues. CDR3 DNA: TGTGCCAGCAGTTTCAGACTAGGGACAGATACGCAGTATTTT. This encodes CASSFRLGTDTQYF.

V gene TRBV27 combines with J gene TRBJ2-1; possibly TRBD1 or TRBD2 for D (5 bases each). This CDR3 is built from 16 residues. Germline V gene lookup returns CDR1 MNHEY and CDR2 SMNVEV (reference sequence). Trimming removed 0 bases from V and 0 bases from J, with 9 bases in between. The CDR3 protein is CASSLSRGSSYNEQFF. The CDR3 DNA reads TGTGCCAGCAGTTTATCGAGGGGCAGCTCCTACAATGAGCAGTTCTTC.

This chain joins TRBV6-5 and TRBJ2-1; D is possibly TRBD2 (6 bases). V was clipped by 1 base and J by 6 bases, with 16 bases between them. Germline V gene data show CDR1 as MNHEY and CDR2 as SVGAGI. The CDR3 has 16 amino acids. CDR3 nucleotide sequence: TGTGCCAGCAGTTACTTTAGCGGTTCTACTCCCAATGAGCAGTTCTTC. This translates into CASSYFSGSTPNEQFF.

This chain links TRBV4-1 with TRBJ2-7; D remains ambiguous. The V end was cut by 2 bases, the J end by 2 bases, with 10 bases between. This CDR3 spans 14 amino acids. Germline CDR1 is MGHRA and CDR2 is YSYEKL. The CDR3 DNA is TGCGCCAGCAGCCAAAGGGCGACCCCCTACGAGCAGTACTTC. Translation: CASSQRATPYEQYF.

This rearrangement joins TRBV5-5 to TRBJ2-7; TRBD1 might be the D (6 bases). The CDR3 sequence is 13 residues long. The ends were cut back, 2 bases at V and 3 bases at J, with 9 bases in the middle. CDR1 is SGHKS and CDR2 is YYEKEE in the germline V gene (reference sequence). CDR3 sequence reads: CASSFPDSYEQYF. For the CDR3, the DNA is TGTGCCAGCAGCTTCCCGGACAGCTACGAGCAGTACTTC.

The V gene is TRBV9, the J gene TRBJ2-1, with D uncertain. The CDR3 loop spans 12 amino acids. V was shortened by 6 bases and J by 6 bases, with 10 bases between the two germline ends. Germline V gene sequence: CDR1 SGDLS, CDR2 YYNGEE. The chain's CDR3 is CASTSGANEQFF. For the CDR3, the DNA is TGTGCCAGCACAAGTGGAGCCAATGAGCAGTTCTTC. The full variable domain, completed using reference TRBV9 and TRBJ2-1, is DSGVTQTPKHLITATGQRVTLRCSPRSGDLSVYWYQQSLDQGLQFLIQYYNGEERAKGNILERFSAQQFPDLHSELNLSSLELGDSALYFCASTSGANEQFFGPGTRLTVL.

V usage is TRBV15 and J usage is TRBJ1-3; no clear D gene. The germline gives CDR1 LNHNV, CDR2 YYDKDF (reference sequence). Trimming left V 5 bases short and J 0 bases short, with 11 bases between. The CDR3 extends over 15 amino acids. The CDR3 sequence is CATSPPESSGNTIYF. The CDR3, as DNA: TGTGCCACCAGCCCTCCAGAGTCCTCTGGAAACACCATATATTTT.

CDR3 protein: CASSLSGGSRVYDTQYF. CDR3 DNA sequence: TGTGCCAGCAGTTTATCAGGCGGGAGTAGAGTATACGATACGCAGTATTTT. The V and J genes are TRBV28 and TRBJ2-3; 7 bases align to TRBD2. In germline, CDR1 is MDHEN, CDR2 SYDVKM. Trimming removed 1 base from V and 6 bases from J; junction bases left unmatched: 13. The CDR3 loop spans 17 amino acids.

The DNA of the CDR3 is TGCGCCAGCAGCCAATCGGGACTAGCGGGGTCCTACGAGCAGTACTTC. Its translation is CASSQSGLAGSYEQYF. This chain links TRBV4-1 with TRBJ2-7; TRBD2 matches 13 bases. V lost 2 bases, J lost 1 base, and 2 bases stayed unmatched. There are 16 residues in the CDR3. The germline CDR1 and CDR2 sequences are MGHRA and YSYEKL.

CDR3 sequence reads: CASGGAGVAGNTIYF. For the CDR3, the DNA is TGTGCCAGCGGAGGAGCAGGGGTGGCTGGAAACACCATATATTTT. This chain uses TRBV7-9 with TRBJ1-3; tentative D call: TRBD1 (6 bases). Germline V gives CDR1 SEHNR, CDR2 FQNEAQ (reference sequence). The V gene lost 8 bases and the J gene lost 2 bases, with 16 bases spanning the gap. This CDR3 contains 15 residues.

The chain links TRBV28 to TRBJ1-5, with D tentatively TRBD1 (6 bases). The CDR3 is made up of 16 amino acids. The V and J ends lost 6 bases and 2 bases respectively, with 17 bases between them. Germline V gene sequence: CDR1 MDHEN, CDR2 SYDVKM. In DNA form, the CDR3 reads TGTGCCAGCAGCCGGGACCAGGGGTTCGGCAATCAGCCCCAGCATTTT. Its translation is CASSRDQGFGNQPQHF.

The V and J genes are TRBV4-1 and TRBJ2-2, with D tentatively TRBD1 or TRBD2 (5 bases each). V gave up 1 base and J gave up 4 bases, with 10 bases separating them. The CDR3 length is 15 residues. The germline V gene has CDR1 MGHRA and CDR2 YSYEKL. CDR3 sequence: CASSQGPGTTGELFF. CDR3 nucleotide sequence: TGCGCCAGCAGCCAAGGCCCGGGGACCACCGGGGAGCTGTTTTTT.

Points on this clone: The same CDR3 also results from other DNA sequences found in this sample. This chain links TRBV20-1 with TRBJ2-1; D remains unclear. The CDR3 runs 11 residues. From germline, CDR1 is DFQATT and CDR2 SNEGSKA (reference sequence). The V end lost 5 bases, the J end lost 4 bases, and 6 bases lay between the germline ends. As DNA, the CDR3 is TGCAGTGCTCCTTCTTACAATGAGCAGTTCTTC. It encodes CSAPSYNEQFF.

The CDR3 region is CASSFLRGSTEAFF. CDR3 bases: TGTGCCAGCAGTTTCCTCAGGGGAAGCACTGAAGCTTTCTTT. The J gene is TRBJ1-1, the V gene TRBV28, with a possible D match to TRBD1 (6 bases). Germline lookup yields CDR1 MDHEN and CDR2 SYDVKM. This CDR3 region has 14 residues. Trimming left V 3 bases short and J 4 bases short, with 12 bases between.

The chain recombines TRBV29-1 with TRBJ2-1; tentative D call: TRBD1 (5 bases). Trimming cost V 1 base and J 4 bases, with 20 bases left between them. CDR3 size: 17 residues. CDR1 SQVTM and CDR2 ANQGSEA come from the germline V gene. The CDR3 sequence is CSVEAYGVQGVYNEQFF. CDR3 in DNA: TGCAGCGTTGAAGCGTACGGTGTCCAGGGCGTGTACAATGAGCAGTTCTTC.

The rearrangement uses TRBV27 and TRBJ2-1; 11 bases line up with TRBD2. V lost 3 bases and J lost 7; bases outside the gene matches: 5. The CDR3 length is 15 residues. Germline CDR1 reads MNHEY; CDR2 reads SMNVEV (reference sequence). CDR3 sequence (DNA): TGTGCCAGCAGTTTCGGGACTAGCGGATCAAATGAGCAGTTCTTC. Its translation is CASSFGTSGSNEQFF.

CDR3 nucleotide sequence: TGCGCCAGCAGCCCTGGACTAGCGGGAGTCTCCGGGGAGCTGTTTTTT. Protein product: CASSPGLAGVSGELFF. The chain carries TRBV5-1 and TRBJ2-2, with 13 bases identical to TRBD2. V shed 4 bases and J 6 bases; nucleotides not matched to a gene: 6. This CDR3 region has 16 residues. Germline CDR1 SGHRS, CDR2 YFSETQ.

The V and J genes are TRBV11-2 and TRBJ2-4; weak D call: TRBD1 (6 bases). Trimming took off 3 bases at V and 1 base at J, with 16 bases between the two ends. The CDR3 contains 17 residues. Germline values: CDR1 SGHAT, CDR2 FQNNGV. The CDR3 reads CASSLVTGHGAKNIQYF. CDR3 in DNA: TGTGCCAGCAGCTTGGTTACAGGGCACGGGGCCAAAAACATTCAGTACTTC.

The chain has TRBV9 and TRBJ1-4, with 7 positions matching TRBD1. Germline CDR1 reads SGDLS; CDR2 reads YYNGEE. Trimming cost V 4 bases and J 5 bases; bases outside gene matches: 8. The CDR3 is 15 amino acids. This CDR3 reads CASSSAGTVNEKLFF. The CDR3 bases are TGTGCCAGCAGCTCGGCCGGGACAGTGAATGAAAAACTGTTTTTT.

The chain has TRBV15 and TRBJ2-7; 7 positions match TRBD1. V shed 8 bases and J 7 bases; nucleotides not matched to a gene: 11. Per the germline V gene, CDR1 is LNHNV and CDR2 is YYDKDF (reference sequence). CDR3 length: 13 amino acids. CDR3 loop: CATEDRTVGEQYF. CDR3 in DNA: TGTGCCACCGAGGACAGGACCGTCGGGGAGCAGTACTTC.

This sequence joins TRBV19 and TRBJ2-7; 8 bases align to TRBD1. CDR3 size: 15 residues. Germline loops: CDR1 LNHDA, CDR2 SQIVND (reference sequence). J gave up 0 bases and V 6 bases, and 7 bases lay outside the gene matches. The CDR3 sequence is CASREDRDGSYEQYF. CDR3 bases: TGTGCCAGTAGGGAGGACAGGGACGGCTCCTACGAGCAGTACTTC.

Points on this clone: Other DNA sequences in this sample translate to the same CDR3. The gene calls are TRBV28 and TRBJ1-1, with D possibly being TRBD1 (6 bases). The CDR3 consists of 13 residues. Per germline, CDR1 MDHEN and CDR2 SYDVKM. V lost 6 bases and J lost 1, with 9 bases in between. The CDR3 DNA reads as TGTGCCAGCAGCCAACAGGGGAACACTGAAGCTTTCTTT. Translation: CASSQQGNTEAFF.